These 7 T cell receptor beta chains came from one sample sequenced in a study of human thymus T cells. Produced via immunoSEQ multiplex PCR; TCRdb's table is partial and in-frame only. The repertoire holds 70,000 to 75,000 clones, with roughly 95% as singletons. Corrective cardiac operations yielded the resected thymus tissue. Sequencing input: thymus tissue. The source is a girl in the first two years of life with a congenital heart defect but otherwise immunologically healthy.

V and J are TRBV7-9 and TRBJ1-5; D not certain. CDR1 is SEHNR, CDR2 FQNEAQ, per germline (reference sequence). CDR3 length equals 14 residues. Between the trimmed V and J ends, which lost 5 bases and 3 bases, there was a span of 11 bases. This CDR3 reads CASSPDGSNQPQHF. The CDR3 DNA reads TGTGCCAGCAGCCCGGACGGATCCAATCAGCCCCAGCATTTT.

The J gene is TRBJ2-3, the V gene TRBV2; D may be TRBD2 (7 bases). Trimming shortened V by 0 bases and J by 5 bases, and 18 bases separated the two germline ends. This CDR3 contains 17 residues. Germline CDR1 and CDR2: SNHLY and FYNNEI. As DNA, the CDR3 is TGTGCCAGCAGTGAAGCGTACAGGGCGGGAGCGCGAGATACGCAGTATTTT. Protein product: CASSEAYRAGARDTQYF.

This chain connects TRBV7-2 to TRBJ2-3; TRBD2 matches at 7 bases. Germline V CDR1 and CDR2: SGHTA, FQGNSA. Trimming removed 3 bases from V and 4 bases from J; junction bases left unmatched: 7. The CDR3 has 15 amino acids. In DNA form, the CDR3 reads TGTGCCAGCAGCTTCCCTGGCGGGGGATCAGATACGCAGTATTTT. Protein sequence: CASSFPGGGSDTQYF.

This clone was recorded once. CDR3 nucleotides: TGTGCCAGTGGGTTCGCAGATACGCAGTATTTT. Translated: CASGFADTQYF. The chain recombines TRBV2 with TRBJ2-3; D not certain. Trimming left V 9 bases short and J 4 bases short, with 8 bases between. The CDR3 extends over 11 amino acids. CDR1 is SNHLY and CDR2 is FYNNEI in the germline V gene. The variable domain in full, completed from reference TRBV2 and TRBJ2-3, reads EPEVTQTPSHQVTQMGQEVILRCVPISNHLYFYWYRQILGQKVEFLVSFYNNEISEKSEIFDDQFSVERPDGSNFTLKIRSTKLEDSAMYFCASGFADTQYFGPGTRLTVL.

This chain uses TRBV19 with TRBJ1-3; possibly TRBD1 for D (6 bases). Trimming left V 7 bases short and J 2 bases short, with 15 bases between. The germline V gene has CDR1 LNHDA and CDR2 SQIVND (reference sequence). The CDR3 covers 15 residues. DNA for the CDR3: TGTGCCAGTATTTCGAAACAGGGCACTGGAAACACCATATATTTT. Protein product: CASISKQGTGNTIYF.

V is TRBV6-1 and J is TRBJ2-2, with 10 bases aligning to TRBD2. CDR3 length: 15 residues. Germline CDR1 is MNHNS and CDR2 is SASEGT. J gave up 4 bases and V 3 bases, and 2 bases lay outside the gene matches. Here the CDR3 DNA reads TGTGCCAGCAGTGACAGCGGGAGGGCCACCGGGGAGCTGTTTTTT. It translates to CASSDSGRATGELFF.

V and J are TRBV18 and TRBJ2-7; 11 bases line up with TRBD2. The CDR3 has 18 residues. Germline-derived CDR1 and CDR2 are KGHSH and LQKENI. After removal of 1 base from V and 2 bases from J, the junction contained 10 bases not matched to a gene. The CDR3 DNA reads as TGTGCCAGCTCACCACTACAGGGAGGGACTAGCGGACCCTACGAGCAGTACTTC. Its protein is CASSPLQGGTSGPYEQYF. Combining the CDR3 with reference TRBV18 and TRBJ2-7 gives the whole variable domain NAGVMQNPRHLVRRRGQEARLRCSPMKGHSHVYWYRQLPEEGLKFMVYLQKENIIDESGMPKERFSAEFPKEGPSILRIQQVVRGDSAAYFCASSPLQGGTSGPYEQYFGPGTRLTVT.